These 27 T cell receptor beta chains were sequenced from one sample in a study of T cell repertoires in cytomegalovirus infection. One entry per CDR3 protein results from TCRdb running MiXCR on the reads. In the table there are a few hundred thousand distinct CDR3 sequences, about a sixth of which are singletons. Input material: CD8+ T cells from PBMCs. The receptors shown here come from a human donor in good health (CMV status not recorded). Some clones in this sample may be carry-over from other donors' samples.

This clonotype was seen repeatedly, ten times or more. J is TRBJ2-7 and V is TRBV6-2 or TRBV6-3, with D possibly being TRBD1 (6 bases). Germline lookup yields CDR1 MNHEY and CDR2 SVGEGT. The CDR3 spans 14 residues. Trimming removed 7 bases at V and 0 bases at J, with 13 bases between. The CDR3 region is CASTSGHFSYEQYF. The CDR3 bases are TGTGCCAGCACTTCGGGACACTTCTCCTACGAGCAGTACTTC.

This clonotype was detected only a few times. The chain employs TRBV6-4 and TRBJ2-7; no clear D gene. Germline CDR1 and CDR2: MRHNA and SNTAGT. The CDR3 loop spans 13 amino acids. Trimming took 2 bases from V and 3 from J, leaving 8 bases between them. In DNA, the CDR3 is TGTGCCAGCAGTGACCCGAGATTCTACGAGCAGTACTTC. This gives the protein CASSDPRFYEQYF.

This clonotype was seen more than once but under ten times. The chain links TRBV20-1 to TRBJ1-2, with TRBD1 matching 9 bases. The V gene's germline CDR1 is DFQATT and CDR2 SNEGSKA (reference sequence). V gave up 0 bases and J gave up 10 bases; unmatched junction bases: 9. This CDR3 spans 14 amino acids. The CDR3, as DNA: TGCAGTGCTAGAGATCCCCGGGGACAGGGAGACTACACCTTC. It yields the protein CSARDPRGQGDYTF.

The CDR3 reads CSVEVGQVYEQYF. The CDR3 region has the DNA TGCAGCGTTGAAGTTGGACAGGTCTACGAGCAGTACTTC. V is TRBV29-1 and J is TRBJ2-7; 7 bases are shared with TRBD1. Looked up from germline, CDR1 is SQVTM and CDR2 is ANQGSEA. V shed 1 base and J 3 bases; nucleotides not matched to a gene: 3. The CDR3 runs to 13 residues.

CDR3 residues: CASSPGTSGGRYNEQFF. In DNA, the CDR3 is TGTGCCAGCAGCCCCGGGACTAGCGGGGGCCGGTACAATGAGCAGTTCTTC. The J gene is TRBJ2-1, the V gene TRBV7-9; TRBD2 matches at 14 bases. This CDR3 comprises 17 residues. Germline CDR1 reads SEHNR; CDR2 reads FQNEAQ (reference sequence). With V trimmed by 5 bases and J by 4 bases, 7 bases remained unmatched.

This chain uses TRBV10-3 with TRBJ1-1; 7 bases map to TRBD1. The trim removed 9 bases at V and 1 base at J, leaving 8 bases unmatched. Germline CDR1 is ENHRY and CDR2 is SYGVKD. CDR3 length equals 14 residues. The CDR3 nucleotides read TGTGCCATATCGGACGGGACAGAGAACACTGAAGCTTTCTTT. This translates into CAISDGTENTEAFF.

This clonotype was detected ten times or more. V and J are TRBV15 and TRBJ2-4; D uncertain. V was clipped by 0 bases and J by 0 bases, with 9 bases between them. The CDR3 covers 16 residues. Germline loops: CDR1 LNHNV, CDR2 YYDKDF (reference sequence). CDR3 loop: CATSRDAGAAKNIQYF. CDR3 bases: TGTGCCACCAGCAGAGATGCAGGAGCAGCCAAAAACATTCAGTACTTC.

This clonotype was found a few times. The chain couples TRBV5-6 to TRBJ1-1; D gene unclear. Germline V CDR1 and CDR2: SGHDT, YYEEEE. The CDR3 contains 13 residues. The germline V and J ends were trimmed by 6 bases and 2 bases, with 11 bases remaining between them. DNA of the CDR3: TGTGCCAGCACAAAAGACACTAACACTGAAGCTTTCTTT. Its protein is CASTKDTNTEAFF. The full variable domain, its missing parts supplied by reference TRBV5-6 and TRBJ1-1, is DAGVTQSPTHLIKTRGQQVTLRCSPKSGHDTVSWYQQALGQGPQFIFQYYEEEERQRGNFPDRFSGHQFPNYSSELNVNALLLGDSALYLCASTKDTNTEAFFGQGTRLTVV.

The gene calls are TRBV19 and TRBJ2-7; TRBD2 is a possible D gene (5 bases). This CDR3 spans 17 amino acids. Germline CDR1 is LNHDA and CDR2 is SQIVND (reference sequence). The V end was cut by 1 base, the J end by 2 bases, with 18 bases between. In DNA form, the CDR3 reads TGTGCCAGTAGTATAGGGGGAGTCAACGCAGTGGCCTACGAGCAGTACTTC. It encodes CASSIGGVNAVAYEQYF.

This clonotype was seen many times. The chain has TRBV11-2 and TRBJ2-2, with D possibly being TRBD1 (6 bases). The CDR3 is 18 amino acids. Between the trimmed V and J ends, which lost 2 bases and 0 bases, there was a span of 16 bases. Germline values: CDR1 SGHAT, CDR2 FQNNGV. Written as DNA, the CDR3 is TGTGCCAGCAGCTTAATGGTCGCGGCAGGGGCGAACACCGGGGAGCTGTTTTTT. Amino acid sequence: CASSLMVAAGANTGELFF.

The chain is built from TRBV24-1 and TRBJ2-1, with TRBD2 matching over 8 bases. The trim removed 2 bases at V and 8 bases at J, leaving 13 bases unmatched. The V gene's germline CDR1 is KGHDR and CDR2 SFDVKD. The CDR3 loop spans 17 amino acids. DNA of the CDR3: TGTGCCACCAGTGATTCTTCAATCGGGGGGGCCGTGGATGAGCAGTTCTTC. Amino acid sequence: CATSDSSIGGAVDEQFF.

Here the CDR3 reads CASSLSRTAINEQFF. Written as DNA, the CDR3 is TGTGCCAGCAGTTTATCGAGGACAGCAATAAATGAGCAGTTCTTC. V and J are TRBV27 and TRBJ2-1; perhaps TRBD1 as D (6 bases). Germline values: CDR1 MNHEY, CDR2 SMNVEV (reference sequence). Trimming removed 0 bases at V and 7 bases at J, with 13 bases between. The CDR3 is made up of 15 amino acids.

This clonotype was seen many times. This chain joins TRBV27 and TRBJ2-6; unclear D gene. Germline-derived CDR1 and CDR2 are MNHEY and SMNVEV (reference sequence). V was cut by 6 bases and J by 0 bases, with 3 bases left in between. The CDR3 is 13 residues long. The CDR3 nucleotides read TGTGCCAGCAGGGGCTCTGGGGCCAACGTCCTGACTTTC. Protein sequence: CASRGSGANVLTF. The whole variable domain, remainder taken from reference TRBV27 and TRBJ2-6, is EAQVTQNPRYLITVTGKKLTVTCSQNMNHEYMSWYRQDPGLGLRQIYYSMNVEVTDKGDVPEGYKVSRKEKRNFPLILESPSPNQTSLYFCASRGSGANVLTFGAGSRLTVL.

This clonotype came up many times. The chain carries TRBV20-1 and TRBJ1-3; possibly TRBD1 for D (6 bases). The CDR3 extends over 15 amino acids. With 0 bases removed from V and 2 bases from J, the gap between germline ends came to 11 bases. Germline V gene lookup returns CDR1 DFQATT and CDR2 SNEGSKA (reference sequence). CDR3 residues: CSARDLRDTGNTIYF. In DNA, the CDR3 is TGCAGTGCTAGAGATTTACGGGACACTGGAAACACCATATATTTT.

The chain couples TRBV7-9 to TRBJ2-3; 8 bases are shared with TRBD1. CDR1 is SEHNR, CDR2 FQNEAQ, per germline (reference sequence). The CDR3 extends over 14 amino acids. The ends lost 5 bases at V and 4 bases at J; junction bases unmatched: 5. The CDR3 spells CASSDRQGPDTQYF. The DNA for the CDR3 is TGTGCCAGCAGCGACCGACAGGGGCCAGATACGCAGTATTTT.

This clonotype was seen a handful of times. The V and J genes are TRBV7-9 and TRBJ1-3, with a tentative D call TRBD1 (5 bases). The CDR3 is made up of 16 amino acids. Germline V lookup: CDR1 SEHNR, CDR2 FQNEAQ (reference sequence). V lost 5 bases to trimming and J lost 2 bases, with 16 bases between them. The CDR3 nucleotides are TGTGCCAGCAGCCTTCCAATTCAGGGCACTGGAAACACCATATATTTT. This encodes CASSLPIQGTGNTIYF.

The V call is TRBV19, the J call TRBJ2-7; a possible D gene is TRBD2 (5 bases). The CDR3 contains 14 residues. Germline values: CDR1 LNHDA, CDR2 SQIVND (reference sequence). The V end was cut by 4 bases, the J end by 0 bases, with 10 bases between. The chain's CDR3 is CASSTTTSSYEQYF. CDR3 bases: TGTGCCAGTAGTACGACTACCAGCTCCTACGAGCAGTACTTC.

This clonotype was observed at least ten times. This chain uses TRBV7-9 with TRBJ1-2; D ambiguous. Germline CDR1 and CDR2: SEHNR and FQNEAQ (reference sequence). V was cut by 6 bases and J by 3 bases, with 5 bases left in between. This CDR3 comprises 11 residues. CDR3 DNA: TGTGCCAGCAGTCTATACTATGGCTACACCTTC. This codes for CASSLYYGYTF.

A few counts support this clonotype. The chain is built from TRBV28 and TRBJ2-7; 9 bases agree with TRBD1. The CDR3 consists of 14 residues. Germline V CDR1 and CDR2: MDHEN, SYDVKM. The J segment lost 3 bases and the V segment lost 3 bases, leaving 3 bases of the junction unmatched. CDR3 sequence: CASSLLGQGYEQYF. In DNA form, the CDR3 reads TGTGCCAGCAGTTTGTTGGGACAGGGCTACGAGCAGTACTTC.

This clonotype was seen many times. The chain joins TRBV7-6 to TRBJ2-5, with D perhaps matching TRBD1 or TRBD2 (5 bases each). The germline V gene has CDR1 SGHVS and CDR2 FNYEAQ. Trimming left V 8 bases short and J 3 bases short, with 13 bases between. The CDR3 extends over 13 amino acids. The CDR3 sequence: CASLGEYKETQYF. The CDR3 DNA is TGTGCCAGCTTGGGGGAGTACAAAGAGACCCAGTACTTC.

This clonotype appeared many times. The CDR3 region is CASSLSGQGMIGELFF. The CDR3 DNA reads as TGTGCCAGCAGTCTCTCTGGACAGGGTATGATCGGGGAGCTGTTTTTT. This chain joins TRBV27 and TRBJ2-2; 8 bases fit TRBD1. The CDR3 has 16 amino acids. The J segment lost 7 bases and the V segment lost 5 bases, leaving 12 bases of the junction unmatched. Per germline, CDR1 MNHEY and CDR2 SMNVEV (reference sequence).

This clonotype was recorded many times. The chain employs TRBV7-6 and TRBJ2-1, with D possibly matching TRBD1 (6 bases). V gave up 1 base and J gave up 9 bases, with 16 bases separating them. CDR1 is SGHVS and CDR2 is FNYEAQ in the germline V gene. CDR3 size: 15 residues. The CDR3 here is CASSLGARGSGEQFF. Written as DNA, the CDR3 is TGTGCCAGCAGCTTAGGAGCCAGGGGTTCGGGTGAGCAGTTCTTC.

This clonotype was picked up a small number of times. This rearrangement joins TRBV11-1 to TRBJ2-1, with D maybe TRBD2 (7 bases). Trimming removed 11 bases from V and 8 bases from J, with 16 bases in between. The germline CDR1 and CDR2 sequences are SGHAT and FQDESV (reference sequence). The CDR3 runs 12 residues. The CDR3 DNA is TGTGCCGAGGGGGGGGGGCACGATGAGCAGTTCTTC. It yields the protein CAEGGGHDEQFF. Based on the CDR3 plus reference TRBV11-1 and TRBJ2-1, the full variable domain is EAEVAQSPRYKITEKSQAVAFWCDPISGHATLYWYRQILGQGPELLVQFQDESVVDDSQLPKDRFSAERLKGVDSTLKIQPAELGDSAMYLCAEGGGHDEQFFGPGTRLTVL.

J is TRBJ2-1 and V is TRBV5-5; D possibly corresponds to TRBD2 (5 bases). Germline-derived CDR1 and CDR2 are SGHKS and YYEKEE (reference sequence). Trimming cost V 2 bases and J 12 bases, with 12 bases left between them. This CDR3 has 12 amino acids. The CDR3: CASSFGGEGQFF. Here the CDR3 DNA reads TGTGCCAGCAGCTTTGGTGGTGAGGGGCAGTTCTTC. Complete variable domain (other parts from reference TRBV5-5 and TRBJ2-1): DAGVTQSPTHLIKTRGQQVTLRCSPISGHKSVSWYQQVLGQGPQFIFQYYEKEERGRGNFPDRFSARQFPNYSSELNVNALLLGDSALYLCASSFGGEGQFFGPGTRLTVL.

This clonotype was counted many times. In nucleotides, the CDR3 is TGTGCCAGCAGCTTAGGGGGGGGTGCGCGCGGGTCACCCCTCCACTTT. Its translation is CASSLGGGARGSPLHF. The chain carries TRBV7-6 and TRBJ1-6; D possibly corresponds to TRBD1 (5 bases). The CDR3 is 16 residues long. Germline-derived CDR1 and CDR2 are SGHVS and FNYEAQ. Deletions cut 1 base from V and 10 bases from J, with 17 bases between.

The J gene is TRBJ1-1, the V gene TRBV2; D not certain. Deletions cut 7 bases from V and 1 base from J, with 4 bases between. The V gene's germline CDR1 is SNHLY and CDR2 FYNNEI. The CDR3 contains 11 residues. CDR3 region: CASIWNTEAFF. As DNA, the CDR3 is TGTGCCAGCATCTGGAACACTGAAGCTTTCTTT.

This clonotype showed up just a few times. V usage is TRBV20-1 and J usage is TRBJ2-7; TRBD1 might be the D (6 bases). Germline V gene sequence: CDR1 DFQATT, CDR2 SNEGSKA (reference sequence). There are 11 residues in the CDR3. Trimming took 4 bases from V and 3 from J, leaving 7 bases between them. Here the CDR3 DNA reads TGCAGTGCTAAACAGGGCTACGAGCAGTACTTC. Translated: CSAKQGYEQYF.